The rows below give T cell receptor beta chains drawn from one sample of a study of glioma-infiltrating T cells. TCRdb ran MiXCR on the multiplex PCR reads and lists one entry per CDR3 protein. This sample has over 140,000 distinct CDR3 sequences, with roughly two fifths found just once. Sequences were obtained from glioma tissue, nonneoplastic brain tissue, or PBMCs (not recorded which). The receptors shown here come from a human donor with low-grade glioma or glioblastoma, undergoing nonglioma brain surgery, or in good health (not recorded which). Each CDR3 is given with its conserved first and last residue. A D gene is named only where the DNA matches it firmly. A clone size is listed for some rows: how often the clone was seen (once, few, many), or a class if it is expanded.

15 TRBJ1-6 - TRBV7-9 - CASSLAGSNSSPLHF TGTGCCAGCAGCTTAGCGGGTTCGAATAGTTCACCCCTCCACTTT
15 TRBJ2-2 - TRBV6-5 - CASIPGHWNTGELFF TGTGCCAGCATTCCGGGACACTGGAACACCGGGGAGCTGTTTTTT
13 TRBJ2-7 few TRBV20-1 - CSAIGLSSYEQYF TGCAGTGCTATAGGCCTGAGCTCCTACGAGCAGTACTTC
15 TRBJ2-3 - TRBV4-1 - CASSQNRAETHTQYF TGCGCCAGCAGCCAAAACAGGGCTGAAACACATACGCAGTATTTT
16 TRBJ2-5 few TRBV4-3 TRBD1 CASSQVLWDSQETQYF TGCGCCAGCAGCCAAGTTCTTTGGGACAGTCAAGAGACCCAGTACTTC
13 TRBJ1-1 few TRBV28 TRBD1 CAATRQGNTEAFF TGTGCCGCCACCAGACAGGGGAACACTGAAGCTTTCTTT
15 TRBJ2-3 - TRBV5-1 TRBD2 CASSKASGSTDTQYF TGCGCCAGCAGTAAGGCTAGCGGGAGCACAGATACGCAGTATTTT
12 TRBJ2-7 - TRBV5-4 TRBD1 CASSSGTAEQYF TGTGCCAGCAGCTCTGGGACAGCCGAGCAGTACTTC
11 TRBJ2-1 many TRBV27 - CASGSGYEQFF TGTGCCAGCGGAAGTGGCTATGAGCAGTTCTTC
14 TRBJ2-3 - TRBV4-3 TRBD1 CASRGQGTADTQYF TGCGCCAGCAGGGGACAGGGGACGGCAGATACGCAGTATTTT
15 TRBJ2-5 - TRBV6-2/TRBV6-3 TRBD2 CASSWGLAGQETQYF TGTGCCAGCAGCTGGGGACTAGCGGGACAAGAGACCCAGTACTTC
14 TRBJ2-3 - TRBV6-2/TRBV6-3 - CASMGSPKWDTQYF TGTGCCAGCATGGGCAGCCCTAAGTGGGATACGCAGTATTTT
14 TRBJ2-1 few TRBV4-2 TRBD2 CASSQEGRVGEQFF TGTGCCAGCAGCCAAGAAGGGAGGGTCGGTGAGCAGTTCTTC
13 TRBJ1-6 few TRBV6-1 - CASSPAGVSPLHF TGTGCCAGCAGTCCAGCAGGGGTTTCACCCCTCCACTTT
9 TRBJ2-1 few TRBV20-1 - CSASYLQFF TGCAGTGCTAGTTACCTGCAGTTCTTC
15 TRBJ2-5 few TRBV6-2/TRBV6-3 TRBD1 CASSYSSGGGETQYF TGTGCCAGCAGTTACTCGTCAGGGGGCGGAGAGACCCAGTACTTC
14 TRBJ1-1 - TRBV6-6 - CASSYNPGNTEAFF TGTGCCAGCAGTTACAACCCAGGGAACACTGAAGCTTTCTTT
13 TRBJ1-1 - TRBV6-1 - CASRLAVNTEAFF TGTGCCAGCCGCCTCGCCGTGAACACTGAAGCTTTCTTT
13 TRBJ2-7 - TRBV6-1 - CASSAGATYEQYF TGTGCCAGCAGTGCCGGGGCCACCTACGAGCAGTACTTC
16 TRBJ2-3 - TRBV14 TRBD1 CASSQLSGQMAHTQYF TGTGCCAGCAGCCAGCTTTCGGGACAGATGGCACATACGCAGTATTTT
15 TRBJ2-1 few TRBV14 TRBD1 CASSSGTGGPNEQFF TGTGCCAGCAGCTCCGGGACAGGAGGGCCCAATGAGCAGTTCTTC
13 TRBJ1-2 few TRBV7-2 - CASKSPGHNGYTF TGTGCCAGCAAGAGCCCGGGGCATAACGGCTACACCTTC
15 TRBJ1-1 - TRBV18 - CASSPTGGANAEAFF TGTGCCAGCTCACCGACTGGGGGGGCCAATGCTGAAGCTTTCTTT
16 TRBJ2-7 - TRBV2 TRBD2 CASSVQRGVFSYEQYF TGTGCCAGCAGTGTCCAGCGGGGCGTCTTCTCCTACGAGCAGTACTTC
13 TRBJ2-3 - TRBV14 - CASSPLDGGTQYF TGTGCCAGCAGCCCACTCGATGGGGGTACGCAGTATTTT
16 TRBJ2-3 few TRBV6-1 TRBD1 CASSHRGLKSTDTQYF TGTGCCAGCAGTCACAGGGGGCTGAAGAGCACAGATACGCAGTATTTT
14 TRBJ1-5 - TRBV19 - CASSTRQANQPQHF TGTGCCAGTAGTACCAGACAGGCCAATCAGCCCCAGCATTTT
13 TRBJ1-1 - TRBV7-2 - CASSAQGLAEAFF TGTGCCAGCAGCGCACAGGGACTGGCTGAAGCTTTCTTT
15 TRBJ2-3 few TRBV6-2/TRBV6-3 - CASSYSPRATDTQYF TGTGCCAGCAGTTACTCGCCCAGGGCCACAGATACGCAGTATTTT
14 TRBJ2-1 - TRBV6-1 - CASKVHDSYNEQFF TGTGCCAGCAAGGTCCACGACTCCTACAATGAGCAGTTCTTC
17 TRBJ1-2 once TRBV15 TRBD1 CATSRSEGTGTFWGYTF TGTGCCACCAGCAGATCGGAGGGGACAGGGACTTTTTGGGGCTACACCTTC
14 TRBJ1-1 few TRBV6-2/TRBV6-3 TRBD1 CASSRGTGALEAFF TGTGCCAGCAGTAGGGGGACAGGGGCCCTTGAAGCTTTCTTT
11 TRBJ1-1 few TRBV4-1 - CASSNLQEAFF TGCGCCAGCAGCAACCTCCAGGAAGCTTTCTTT
14 TRBJ2-7 few TRBV28 - CASSLSQGNYEQYF TGTGCCAGCAGTTTATCCCAGGGAAACTACGAGCAGTACTTC
13 TRBJ1-2 - TRBV2 - CASSEGSGYGYTF TGTGCCAGCAGTGAAGGGTCGGGCTATGGCTACACCTTC
13 TRBJ2-7 few TRBV7-2 - CASSSPSTYEQYF TGTGCCAGCAGCTCTCCTTCTACCTACGAGCAGTACTTC
11 TRBJ1-1 - TRBV2 - CASEDGAGAFF TGTGCCAGCGAAGATGGGGCTGGAGCTTTCTTT
16 TRBJ1-5 - TRBV28 - CASSSAGIHFNQPQHF TGTGCCAGCAGTTCAGCCGGGATTCACTTCAATCAGCCCCAGCATTTT
12 TRBJ2-7 - TRBV20-1 - CSANQGSYEQYF TGCAGTGCTAACCAGGGGTCCTACGAGCAGTACTTC
16 TRBJ2-1 - TRBV4-1 - CASSQEVGVSYNEQFF TGCGCCAGCAGCCAAGAGGTGGGGGTATCCTACAATGAGCAGTTCTTC
13 TRBJ1-1 many TRBV6-1 - CASSYQGRAEAFF TGTGCCAGCAGTTATCAGGGTAGGGCTGAAGCTTTCTTT
18 TRBJ2-1 - TRBV15 TRBD2 CATSSWGSGRALRNEQFF TGTGCCACCAGCAGTTGGGGTAGCGGGAGGGCCCTTCGGAATGAGCAGTTCTTC
13 TRBJ2-1 few TRBV10-3 - CAIRGDNYNEQFF TGTGCCATCAGAGGGGACAACTACAATGAGCAGTTCTTC
17 TRBJ2-6 few TRBV7-6 - CASSLPRGDSGANVLTF TGTGCCAGCAGCTTACCCAGGGGCGACTCTGGGGCCAACGTCCTGACTTTC
16 TRBJ2-1 - TRBV6-9 TRBD2 CASSYAGSWEGDEQFF TGTGCCAGCAGCTACGCGGGAAGCTGGGAGGGCGATGAGCAGTTCTTC